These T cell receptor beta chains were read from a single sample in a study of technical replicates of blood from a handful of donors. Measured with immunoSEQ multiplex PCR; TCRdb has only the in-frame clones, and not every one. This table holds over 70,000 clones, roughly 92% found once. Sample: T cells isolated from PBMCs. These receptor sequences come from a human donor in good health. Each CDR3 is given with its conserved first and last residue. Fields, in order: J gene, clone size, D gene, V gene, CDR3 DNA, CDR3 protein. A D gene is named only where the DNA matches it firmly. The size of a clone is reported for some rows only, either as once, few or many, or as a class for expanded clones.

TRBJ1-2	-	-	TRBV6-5	TGTGCCAGCAGAGGGGCCGTCCTCTATGGCTACACCTTC	CASRGAVLYGYTF
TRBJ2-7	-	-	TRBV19	TGTGCCAGTAGTACCGGGGACACCTCCCTTGGAAAGCAGTACTTC	CASSTGDTSLGKQYF
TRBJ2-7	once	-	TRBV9	TGTGCCAGCAGCGTAGGGGACAATCCCTACGAGCAGTACTTC	CASSVGDNPYEQYF
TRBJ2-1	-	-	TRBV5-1	TGCGCCAGCAGCTTACTGGACAGTGTTGAGCAGTTCTTC	CASSLLDSVEQFF
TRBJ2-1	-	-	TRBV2	TGTGCCAGCAGAGCTAGTCTACATGAGCAGTTCTTC	CASRASLHEQFF
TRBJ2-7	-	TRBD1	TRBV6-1	TGTGCCAGCAGTGAGGACAGGGAACTCTACGAGCAGTACTTC	CASSEDRELYEQYF
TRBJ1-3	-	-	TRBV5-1	TGCGCCAGCAGCTTGGGCCGGGGGACTGGAAACACCATATATTTT	CASSLGRGTGNTIYF
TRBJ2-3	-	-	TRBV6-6	TGTGCCAGCAGTTCGACTGGGTTATCAGATACGCAGTATTTT	CASSSTGLSDTQYF
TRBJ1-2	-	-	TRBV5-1	TGCGCCAGCAGCTTGTTAGCAGGGGCGGGAGGTGGCTACACCTTC	CASSLLAGAGGGYTF
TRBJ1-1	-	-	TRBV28	TGTGCCAGCAGTTTAAATGGAGGAAGAGGGACTGAAGCTTTCTTT	CASSLNGGRGTEAFF
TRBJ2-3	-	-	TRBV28	TGTGCCAGCAGTTTATCAGGGAACCGAGCAGATACGCAGTATTTT	CASSLSGNRADTQYF
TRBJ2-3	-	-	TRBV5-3	TGTGCCAGAAGTTTTGGAGTGGATACGCAGTATTTT	CARSFGVDTQYF
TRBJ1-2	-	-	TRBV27	TGTGCCAGCAGTTTCGGGCAGGCTAGCTTGTATGGCTACACCTTC	CASSFGQASLYGYTF
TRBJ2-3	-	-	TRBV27	TGTGCCAGCAGTCCGTACTCGGGGGCGGGAGTGTCGGATACGCAGTATTTT	CASSPYSGAGVSDTQYF
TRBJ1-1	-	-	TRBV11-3	TGTGCCAGCAGCTCGGACAGCCCGAGGGCTTTCTTT	CASSSDSPRAFF
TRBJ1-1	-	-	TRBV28	TGTGCCAGCAGTTTAGCGGCAGATTACACTGAAGCTTTCTTT	CASSLAADYTEAFF
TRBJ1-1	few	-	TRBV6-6	TGTGCCAGCAGTCCCATAGACAACAGAAACACTGAAGCTTTCTTT	CASSPIDNRNTEAFF
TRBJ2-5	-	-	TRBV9	TGTGCCAGCAGCGCCATCCCAGGCTCCCAAGAGACCCAGTACTTC	CASSAIPGSQETQYF
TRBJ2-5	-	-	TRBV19	TGTGCCAGTAGTAAGGACTCCCAAGAGACCCAGTACTTC	CASSKDSQETQYF
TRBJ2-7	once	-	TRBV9	TGTGCCAGCAGCGTAGTAGGGGAAAGTTACGAGCAGTACTTC	CASSVVGESYEQYF
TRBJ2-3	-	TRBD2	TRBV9	TGTGCCAGCAGCCCCCACTCAGGACTAGGCACAGATACGCAGTATTTT	CASSPHSGLGTDTQYF
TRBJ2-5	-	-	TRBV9	TGTGCCAGCAGCCCTACAGGGTTACAAGAGACCCAGTACTTC	CASSPTGLQETQYF
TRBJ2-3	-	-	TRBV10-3	TGTGCCATCCGGGTCCTTGCGGGAGATACGCAGTATTTT	CAIRVLAGDTQYF
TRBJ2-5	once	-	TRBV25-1	TGTGCCAGCAGGGTTCAGGGGCAGGAGGAGACCCAGTACTTC	CASRVQGQEETQYF
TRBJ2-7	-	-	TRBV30	TGTGCCTGGAGTAGTGGAGGGCTCAACGAGCAGTACTTC	CAWSSGGLNEQYF
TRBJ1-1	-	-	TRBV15	TGTGCCACCAGCTCCTTCGAGGACACTGAAGCTTTCTTT	CATSSFEDTEAFF
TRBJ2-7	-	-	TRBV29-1	TGCAGCGTTGGACTGGGGGGATCCTTTGGCTACGAGCAGTACTTC	CSVGLGGSFGYEQYF
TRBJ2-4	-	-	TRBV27	TGTGCCAGCAGTGCTTCCTATGGGCAAAACATTCAGTACTTC	CASSASYGQNIQYF
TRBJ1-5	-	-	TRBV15	TGTGCCACCAGCAGAGAGGGCCTCAGGGCTGGTCAGCCCCAGCATTTT	CATSREGLRAGQPQHF
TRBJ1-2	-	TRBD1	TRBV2	TGTGCCACTCGGGACAGGGGGAGGGGGTATGGCTACACCTTC	CATRDRGRGYGYTF
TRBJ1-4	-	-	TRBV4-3	TGCGCCAGCAGCCAAGTCGCGGGGGATAATGAAAAACTGTTTTTT	CASSQVAGDNEKLFF
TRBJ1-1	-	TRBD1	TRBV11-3	TGTGCCAGCAGCTCCAACATACAGGGGGGATCGTCTGAAGCTTTCTTT	CASSSNIQGGSSEAFF
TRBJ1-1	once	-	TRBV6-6	TGTGCCAGCAGTTACCAACAGGGTCGAGGTGAAGCTTTCTTT	CASSYQQGRGEAFF
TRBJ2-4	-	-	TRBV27	TGTGCCAGCAGTAACATAGCGGATCCGAACATTCAGTACTTC	CASSNIADPNIQYF
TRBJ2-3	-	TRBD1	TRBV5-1	TGCGCCAGCAGCTTGGACAGGGGATTCGCAGATACGCAGTATTTT	CASSLDRGFADTQYF
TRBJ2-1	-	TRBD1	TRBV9	TGTGCCAGCAGCGTCGCAGGACAGGGTAGGGACAATGAGCAGTTCTTC	CASSVAGQGRDNEQFF
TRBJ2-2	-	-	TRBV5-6	TGTGCCAGCAGCATCCAACAGGATCCGAACACCGGGGAGCTGTTTTTT	CASSIQQDPNTGELFF
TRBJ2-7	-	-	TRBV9	TGTGCCAGCAGTGATACAGGGATTCTGTACTTC	CASSDTGILYF
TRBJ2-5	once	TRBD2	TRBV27	TGTGCCAGCCGTTCGGGGACCGGGGGGGAGACCCAGTACTTC	CASRSGTGGETQYF
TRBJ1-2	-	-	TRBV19	TGTGCCAGTAGTACGGGACTGGAGGGCTACACCTTC	CASSTGLEGYTF
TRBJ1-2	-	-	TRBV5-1	TGCGCCAGCAGCTTGGATACAGGAGCCTATGGCTACACCTTC	CASSLDTGAYGYTF
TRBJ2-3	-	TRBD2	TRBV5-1	TGCGCCAGCAGTCTCTGGGGGGACTACACAGATACGCAGTATTTT	CASSLWGDYTDTQYF
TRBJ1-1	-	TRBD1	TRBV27	TGTGCCAGCAGACTATCTACCGGGACAGGGAACACTGAAGCTTTCTTT	CASRLSTGTGNTEAFF
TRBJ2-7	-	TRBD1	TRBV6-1	TGTGCCAGCAGTGAAGACAGGGGCGAGCAGTACTTC	CASSEDRGEQYF
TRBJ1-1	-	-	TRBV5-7	TGTGCCAGCAGCTACTCAGGGGTAATGAACACTGAAGCTTTCTTT	CASSYSGVMNTEAFF
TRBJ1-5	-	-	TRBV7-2	TGTGCCAGCAGCTTCGACGGGAATATGAATCAGCCCCAGCATTTT	CASSFDGNMNQPQHF
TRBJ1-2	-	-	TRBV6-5	TGTGCCAGCAGTTACTCGGGAGGGAACGCCTATGGCTACACCTTC	CASSYSGGNAYGYTF
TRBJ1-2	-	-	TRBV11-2	TGTGCCAGCAGCTCATTCGAGGACAGTGGCGGCTACACCTTC	CASSSFEDSGGYTF
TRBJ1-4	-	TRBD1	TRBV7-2	TGTGCCAGCAGCGACAGGGGCGGGAATGAAAAACTGTTTTTT	CASSDRGGNEKLFF
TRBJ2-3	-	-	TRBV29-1	TGCAGCGTTGCAGACCGAGGGACGCAGTATTTT	CSVADRGTQYF
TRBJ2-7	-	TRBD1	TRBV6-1	TGTGCCAGCAGCTACAGGGGTGCAAACTACGAGCAGTACTTC	CASSYRGANYEQYF
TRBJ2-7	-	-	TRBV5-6	TGTGCCAGCAGCCCTGCAGGGTATGGGCAGTACTTC	CASSPAGYGQYF
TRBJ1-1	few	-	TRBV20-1	TGCAGTGCACCAGGTGGGTCTGAAGCTTTCTTT	CSAPGGSEAFF
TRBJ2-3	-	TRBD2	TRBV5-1	TGCGCCAGCAGCTGGTGGATAGCGGGAGGGCCGGTGTCGGACGAAGTGCAGTATTTT	CASSWWIAGGPVSDEVQYF